Listed below are T cell receptor beta chains from one sample, sequenced in a study of shared clonotypes between healthy human individuals. Sequencing used immunoSEQ multiplex PCR; TCRdb keeps in-frame clones, though not all of them. The sample lists about 2.2 million clones; around 93% were seen once. Sequenced sample: naive CD8+ T cells from PBMCs. These receptors all stem from a young man in good health. Some clones in this sample may be carry-over from other donors' samples. Each CDR3 is given with its conserved first and last residue. D genes are given only for firm matches. The size field is filled for only some rows; it gives once, few, many or a size class.

TGCGCCAGCAGCTTGTCGGCAGGGGTAATGAATGAGCAGTTCTTC,CASSLSAGVMNEQFF,TRBV5-1,TRBJ2-1,.,15,once
TGTGCCACGCGTCAGGCTTTTAACTATGGCTACACCTTC,CATRQAFNYGYTF,TRBV2,TRBJ1-2,.,13,few
TGCAGCGTTGAGGGGGGGAGGTCGTCGGGTCTTGGTGAGCAGTACTTC,CSVEGGRSSGLGEQYF,TRBV29-1,TRBJ2-7,TRBD2,16,.
TGTGCCAGCTCACCACCGAACCTAGCGGGAGTATACAATGAGCAGTTCTTC,CASSPPNLAGVYNEQFF,TRBV18,TRBJ2-1,TRBD2,17,.
TGTGCCAGCAGCCACCCCGGACAGGAAGCTTTCTTT,CASSHPGQEAFF,TRBV4-2,TRBJ1-1,.,12,few
TGCGCCAGCAGCCAGACAGGGTACAATCAGCCCCAGCATTTT,CASSQTGYNQPQHF,TRBV4-1,TRBJ1-5,TRBD1,14,few
TGTGCCAGTAGTATCAAGTTGGACACTGTCATTCAAGAGACCCAGTACTTC,CASSIKLDTVIQETQYF,TRBV19,TRBJ2-5,.,17,.
TGTGCCAGCAGCTTCTTCGGGGGGCGGGAGAGCACTGAAGCTTTCTTT,CASSFFGGRESTEAFF,TRBV11-2,TRBJ1-1,.,16,.
TGTGCCAGCTCACCGAGTAATAGGGTCTCACCCTACGAGCAGTACTTC,CASSPSNRVSPYEQYF,TRBV18,TRBJ2-7,.,16,.
TGCAGCGTTGAAGGTACGGACACCGGCGGGTACGAGCAGTACTTC,CSVEGTDTGGYEQYF,TRBV29-1,TRBJ2-7,.,15,.
TGTGCCAGCAGCTTAGCCTTGACTAGTGTGAATGAGCAGTTCTTC,CASSLALTSVNEQFF,TRBV7-8,TRBJ2-1,.,15,.
TGCGCCAGCAGTCAATGGACAGGGCTCAATCAGCCCCAGCATTTT,CASSQWTGLNQPQHF,TRBV23-1,TRBJ1-5,TRBD1,15,.
TGTGCCAGCAGCCTTCCACCTGGAAACACCATATATTTT,CASSLPPGNTIYF,TRBV5-8,TRBJ1-3,.,13,once
TGTGCCAGCAGCCTCGGACTAGCGGGAGCTCCCTTGAGCACAGATACGCAGTATTTT,CASSLGLAGAPLSTDTQYF,TRBV5-4,TRBJ2-3,TRBD2,19,.
TGCGCCAGCAGCTTGGGGGGAGGGTACGAGCAGTACTTC,CASSLGGGYEQYF,TRBV5-1,TRBJ2-7,TRBD2,13,once
TGTGCCAGCAGCTTACAGTTGGCGGGAGGGTACGAGCAGTACTTC,CASSLQLAGGYEQYF,TRBV11-2,TRBJ2-7,TRBD2,15,.
TGTGCCAGCAGTTATACAGGGGGCTTCTCCTACGAGCAGTACTTC,CASSYTGGFSYEQYF,TRBV6-5,TRBJ2-7,TRBD1,15,.
TGTGCCAGCAGTTTAGGGGCTAGCGGGTCAGTCCAAGAGACCCAGTACTTC,CASSLGASGSVQETQYF,TRBV27,TRBJ2-5,TRBD2,17,.
TGTGCCAGCAGCCCTACTGACGGTACCTACGAGCAGTACTTC,CASSPTDGTYEQYF,TRBV7-9,TRBJ2-7,.,14,.
TGTGCCAGTAGTCTAATACTAGCGGACAATGAGCAGTTCTTC,CASSLILADNEQFF,TRBV19,TRBJ2-1,TRBD2,14,.
TGTGCCTGGAGTGTTGAAGGGGGAGGAACTGAAGCTTTCTTT,CAWSVEGGGTEAFF,TRBV30,TRBJ1-1,.,14,few
TGTGCCAGCAGCGTAGGGGACCGGCAGAATGAGCAGTTCTTC,CASSVGDRQNEQFF,TRBV9,TRBJ2-1,.,14,.
TGTGCCAGCAGCTTAAGCGGGGGGACAGATACGCAGTATTTT,CASSLSGGTDTQYF,TRBV7-8,TRBJ2-3,TRBD2,14,once
TGTGCCAGCAGCACTGACAGGCTTATGAACACTGAAGCTTTCTTT,CASSTDRLMNTEAFF,TRBV7-6,TRBJ1-1,.,15,.
TGTGCCAGCAGCCCTCCAGGGGCAGGGATTCTTTCAACTAATGAAAAACTGTTTTTT,CASSPPGAGILSTNEKLFF,TRBV7-9,TRBJ1-4,.,19,few
TGTGCCAGCAATCCGGGACGGAACACCGGGGAGCTGTTTTTT,CASNPGRNTGELFF,TRBV9,TRBJ2-2,.,14,once
TGTGCCAGCAGCGTGGCTTTGGAGCAGGGCCCGAACACTGAAGCTTTCTTT,CASSVALEQGPNTEAFF,TRBV9,TRBJ1-1,.,17,.
TGTGCCAGCAGTGAAAAGAGGCTAGCGGGAGTCACCTACGAGCAGTACTTC,CASSEKRLAGVTYEQYF,TRBV6-1,TRBJ2-7,TRBD2,17,.
TGTGCCAGCAGTTTGATTGGGGGGGTCTATGGCTACACCTTC,CASSLIGGVYGYTF,TRBV27,TRBJ1-2,.,14,.
TGCGCCAGCAGCCAGCGACAGGGCTCCTACGAGCAGTACTTC,CASSQRQGSYEQYF,TRBV4-1,TRBJ2-7,TRBD1,14,.
TGTGCCAGCAGCTCCCGACTAGCGGGAAGCGCGAACACCGGGGAGCTGTTTTTT,CASSSRLAGSANTGELFF,TRBV7-9,TRBJ2-2,TRBD2,18,.
TGTGCCTGGAGCCGGGCCGAGCGAATCACAGATACGCAGTATTTT,CAWSRAERITDTQYF,TRBV30,TRBJ2-3,.,15,.
TGTGCCAGCAGGGGGGACAGGACAGGGGAGCAGTACTTC,CASRGDRTGEQYF,TRBV6-5,TRBJ2-7,TRBD1,13,.
TGTGCCAGCAGCCCCGGTTCCTACGAGCAGTACTTC,CASSPGSYEQYF,TRBV28,TRBJ2-7,.,12,.
TGTGCCAGCAGCTATACAAAGGAGGGGAACACTGAAGCTTTCTTT,CASSYTKEGNTEAFF,TRBV7-9,TRBJ1-1,.,15,once
TGTGCCAGTAGCATCGACAGGCCCCACTATGGCTACACCTTC,CASSIDRPHYGYTF,TRBV19,TRBJ1-2,.,14,.
TGCAGCGTTGAGAGACAGGGAGGTCTCTACGAGCAGTACTTC,CSVERQGGLYEQYF,TRBV29-1,TRBJ2-7,.,14,.
TGTGCCATCAGGGGCGGGGATTCGACCAATGAGCAGTTCTTC,CAIRGGDSTNEQFF,TRBV10-3,TRBJ2-1,.,14,once
TGTGCCATCAGTGAAATGGGTACGGGGAGCACAGATACGCAGTATTTT,CAISEMGTGSTDTQYF,TRBV10-3,TRBJ2-3,.,16,once
TGTGCCAGCAGCCCGGCCCCTAGCGGGCTGAACACCGGGGAGCTGTTTTTT,CASSPAPSGLNTGELFF,TRBV11-2,TRBJ2-2,TRBD2,17,.
TGTGCCAGTAGTCCCGGACTAGCGCAGTACGAGCAGTACTTC,CASSPGLAQYEQYF,TRBV19,TRBJ2-7,TRBD2,14,few
TGTGCCAGCAGTTGGCCGGGACAGGGTCGCAACGAGCAGTACTTC,CASSWPGQGRNEQYF,TRBV27,TRBJ2-7,TRBD1,15,.
TGTGCCAGCAGTTTTCTTGGGACAGGGGTCGTCTATGGCTACACCTTC,CASSFLGTGVVYGYTF,TRBV28,TRBJ1-2,TRBD1,16,.
TGTGCCAGCAGCTTAGAACAGACCTACAATGAGCAGTTCTTC,CASSLEQTYNEQFF,TRBV7-9,TRBJ2-1,.,14,.
TGTGCCAGCAGTTGGTCGGCGGGATATGAGCAGTTCTTC,CASSWSAGYEQFF,TRBV27,TRBJ2-1,.,13,.
TGTGCCAGCAGCCTTGGGACAGGGGGGGAAGCTTTCTTT,CASSLGTGGEAFF,TRBV6-5,TRBJ1-1,TRBD1,13,few
TGTGCCAGCACGATGGGGCTACACAATGAGCAGTTCTTC,CASTMGLHNEQFF,TRBV5-8,TRBJ2-1,.,13,once
TGTGCCAGCAGCGACAACTACGAGCAGTACTTC,CASSDNYEQYF,TRBV9,TRBJ2-7,.,11,few
TGTGCCAGCGCCTCCGGGACAGGGAATGAAAAACTGTTTTTT,CASASGTGNEKLFF,TRBV5-5,TRBJ1-4,TRBD1,14,once
TGTGCCAGCAGCCCTAAGGTTTTCGGGGCCAACGTCCTGACTTTC,CASSPKVFGANVLTF,TRBV7-2,TRBJ2-6,.,15,.
TGTGCCAGCAGCTTAGGCGGGAGGGCCGGGGAGCTGTTTTTT,CASSLGGRAGELFF,TRBV7-2,TRBJ2-2,TRBD2,14,.
TGTGCCAGCAGTCTAAGACAGGGGGCGAACTACGAGCAGTACTTC,CASSLRQGANYEQYF,TRBV6-5,TRBJ2-7,TRBD1,15,.
TGTGCCAGCAGCCCGGGACAAATCTACGAGCAGTACTTC,CASSPGQIYEQYF,TRBV7-9,TRBJ2-7,.,13,.
TGTGCCTGGAGCGCGGGACAGGGCTTGGGCTACACCTTC,CAWSAGQGLGYTF,TRBV30,TRBJ1-2,TRBD1,13,.
TGTGCCAGCAGTTTAGGGGCTCTTTATGGCTACACCTTC,CASSLGALYGYTF,TRBV27,TRBJ1-2,.,13,.
TGTGCCAGCAGCCCGACTAGCGGGAGGTATGAGCAGTTCTTC,CASSPTSGRYEQFF,TRBV11-2,TRBJ2-1,TRBD2,14,.
TGTGCCAGCAGCCTATCGACTAGCGGGACCTTTACTGGGGCCAACGTCCTGACTTTC,CASSLSTSGTFTGANVLTF,TRBV7-9,TRBJ2-6,TRBD2,19,.
TGTGCCAGCACCCCCGTTGGTCAGGGGTTTAACACTGAAGCTTTCTTT,CASTPVGQGFNTEAFF,TRBV25-1,TRBJ1-1,.,16,once
TGCAGCGTGGGTACTAGCGCAGTGTCCTACAATGAGCAGTTCTTC,CSVGTSAVSYNEQFF,TRBV29-1,TRBJ2-1,TRBD2,15,.
TGTGCCAGCAGTCTCACGACAGATTATAGCACAGATACGCAGTATTTT,CASSLTTDYSTDTQYF,TRBV28,TRBJ2-3,.,16,.